Following are 26 T cell receptor beta chains from one sample sequenced in a study of T cell repertoires and HLA-DP antigens. These receptors' targets are unknown. Repertoires were generated with immunoSEQ multiplex PCR, while TCRdb's copy carries only in-frame clones and drops some. The repertoire has about 73,000 clones, around four fifths of them found once; the top ten carry around 1.6%. Sequenced: CD4+ T cells from PBMCs. Every receptor here comes from a man aged 55-75 years in good health and CMV-seronegative.

The genes are TRBV4-2 and TRBJ2-7; D is possibly TRBD2 (5 bases). Germline V CDR1 and CDR2: LGHNA, YNFKEQ. V gave up 1 base and J gave up 6 bases, with 13 bases separating them. The CDR3 has 14 residues. CDR3 sequence reads: CASSQGSKAGEQYV. The CDR3 region has the DNA TGTGCCAGCAGCCAAGGAAGTAAGGCGGGCGAGCAGTACGTC.

By sample fraction, this clone is medium-sized. The CDR3 bases are TGTGCCAGCAGGAAGAGGGGGAACACTGAAGCTTTCTTT. Its protein is CASRKRGNTEAFF. The chain uses TRBV28 and TRBJ1-1; the D gene is possibly TRBD1 (5 bases). CDR1 is MDHEN and CDR2 is SYDVKM in the germline V gene. The CDR3 runs 13 residues. Trimming pared 6 bases from V and 1 base from J, leaving 9 bases between.

The genes are TRBV7-7 and TRBJ2-5, with 13 bases fitting TRBD2. CDR1 is SSHAT and CDR2 is FNYEAQ in the germline V gene (reference sequence). The CDR3 is 16 amino acids. Trimming took 5 bases from V and 5 from J; bases not matched to a gene: 8. The CDR3 loop reads CASSPGTSGTGETQYF. The CDR3 DNA follows: TGTGCCAGCAGCCCCGGGACTAGCGGGACGGGTGAGACCCAGTACTTC.

The chain recombines TRBV27 with TRBJ1-2; maybe TRBD1 (5 bases). This CDR3 is 13 amino acids long. V gave up 4 bases and J gave up 4 bases, with 10 bases separating them. Germline V CDR1 and CDR2: MNHEY, SMNVEV (reference sequence). CDR3 nucleotides: TGTGCCAGCAGTTCAACCGGGGCCTATGGCTACACCTTC. Protein: CASSSTGAYGYTF.

The chain combines TRBV28 with TRBJ1-5, with D uncertain. The CDR3 is 18 residues long. V was trimmed by 6 bases and J by 0 bases, leaving 21 bases between them. Germline assignment: CDR1 MDHEN and CDR2 SYDVKM. CDR3 amino acids: CASSLVDFSYSSNQPQHF. In DNA, the CDR3 is TGTGCCAGCAGCCTTGTAGATTTTTCTTACAGTAGCAATCAGCCCCAGCATTTT.

The chain links TRBV7-9 to TRBJ2-1, with a weak D call TRBD1 (5 bases). V lost 8 bases, J lost 5 bases, and 10 bases lay in between. Germline V gene sequence: CDR1 SEHNR, CDR2 FQNEAQ (reference sequence). This CDR3 has 12 residues. CDR3 in DNA: TGTGCCAGCGAAAGACAGCACAATGAGCAGTTCTTC. Residues: CASERQHNEQFF.

The chain recombines TRBV18 with TRBJ2-1; 7 bases line up with TRBD1. This CDR3 is 16 amino acids long. Germline-derived CDR1 and CDR2 are KGHSH and LQKENI. V lost 5 bases to trimming and J lost 0 bases; unmatched junction nucleotides: 7. The DNA of the CDR3 is TGTGCCAGCTCAGCCCAGACAGGGTCCTCCTACAATGAGCAGTTCTTC. Translating it yields CASSAQTGSSYNEQFF.

The J gene is TRBJ1-2, the V gene TRBV18, with D unclear. CDR3 length equals 16 residues. CDR1 and CDR2 (germline): KGHSH, LQKENI. The V end was cut by 1 base, the J end by 0 bases, with 12 bases between. This CDR3 reads CASSPLPGETNYGYTF. The CDR3 coding sequence is TGTGCCAGCTCACCACTCCCGGGTGAAACTAACTATGGCTACACCTTC.

The chain has TRBV10-3 and TRBJ2-7; no reliable D call. Germline assignment: CDR1 ENHRY and CDR2 SYGVKD. V was trimmed by 0 bases and J by 7 bases, leaving 10 bases between them. This CDR3 spans 13 amino acids. In DNA form, the CDR3 reads TGTGCCATCAGTGAGTCTGGACGTCGGGAGCAGTACTTC. It specifies CAISESGRREQYF.

Notes on this clone: Other DNA sequences in the same sample also yield this CDR3. The chain is built from TRBV5-6 and TRBJ1-6; D remains unclear. The CDR3 sequence is 13 residues long. V lost 0 bases to trimming and J lost 7 bases, with 5 bases between them. Germline values: CDR1 SGHDT, CDR2 YYEEEE. The DNA of the CDR3 is TGTGCCAGCAGCTTGGACCGGAATTCACCCCTCCACTTT. It encodes CASSLDRNSPLHF. The full variable domain, with the rest looked up from reference TRBV5-6 and TRBJ1-6, is DAGVTQSPTHLIKTRGQQVTLRCSPKSGHDTVSWYQQALGQGPQFIFQYYEEEERQRGNFPDRFSGHQFPNYSSELNVNALLLGDSALYLCASSLDRNSPLHFGNGTRLTVT.

The V gene is TRBV2, the J gene TRBJ2-7; D ambiguous. Germline lookup yields CDR1 SNHLY and CDR2 FYNNEI. This CDR3 has 13 amino acids. Trimming stripped 1 base from V and 9 bases from J, with 13 bases between. CDR3 sequence (DNA): TGTGCCAGCAGTGAAGGAGGACGCCTGGGGCAGTACGTC. Residues: CASSEGGRLGQYV.

The chain has TRBV6-1 and TRBJ1-1; possibly TRBD1 for D (6 bases). CDR3 length equals 15 residues. Looked up from germline, CDR1 is MNHNS and CDR2 is SASEGT. Trimming took off 7 bases at V and 3 bases at J, with 18 bases between the two ends. CDR3 nucleotide sequence: TGTGCCAGCACCCGTCAAGGGGGAAGGGACACTGAAGCTTTCTTT. Translation: CASTRQGGRDTEAFF.

The gene calls are TRBV7-6 and TRBJ1-3; D remains unclear. V dropped 5 bases and J dropped 1 base, with 6 bases sitting between them. The length of the CDR3 is 13 residues. CDR1 is SGHVS, CDR2 FNYEAQ, per germline. In DNA, the CDR3 is TGTGCCAGCAGCGTTCATTCTGGAAACACCATATATTTT. As protein: CASSVHSGNTIYF.

The rearrangement links TRBV7-2 to TRBJ2-5; 7 bases agree with TRBD1. V dropped 5 bases and J dropped 0; count of bases not matched to a gene: 9. The germline gives CDR1 SGHTA, CDR2 FQGNSA. There are 16 residues in the CDR3. The CDR3 DNA is TGTGCCAGCAGCCCAAATTGGGACAGCTACCAAGAGACCCAGTACTTC. Its translation is CASSPNWDSYQETQYF.

The chain carries TRBV7-2 and TRBJ2-3; no firm D call. The V end lost 0 bases, the J end lost 2 bases, and 6 bases lay between the germline ends. Germline CDR1 is SGHTA and CDR2 is FQGNSA. The CDR3 has 14 residues. The CDR3 loop reads CASSLAHATDTQYF. The CDR3 bases are TGTGCCAGCAGCTTAGCGCACGCCACAGATACGCAGTATTTT.

This clone was seen a handful of times. This chain links TRBV7-9 with TRBJ2-1; D possibly corresponds to TRBD2 (5 bases). Deletions cut 5 bases from V and 6 bases from J, with 17 bases between. CDR3 length: 15 amino acids. Germline V gene sequence: CDR1 SEHNR, CDR2 FQNEAQ (reference sequence). CDR3 coding DNA: TGTGCCAGCAGCCCCCCGTTTAGGAGCGGCAATGAGCAGTTCTTC. This codes for CASSPPFRSGNEQFF.

The V gene is TRBV18, the J gene TRBJ2-7; either TRBD1 or TRBD2 may fit D (5 bases each). Germline V gene data show CDR1 as KGHSH and CDR2 as LQKENI. This CDR3 is 14 amino acids long. The ends were cut back, 1 base at V and 6 bases at J, with 13 bases in the middle. The CDR3 sequence: CASSPRGAFAEQYF. The CDR3 bases are TGTGCCAGCTCACCACGAGGGGCGTTTGCCGAGCAGTACTTC. The variable domain in full, with the rest retrieved from reference TRBV18 and TRBJ2-7, is NAGVMQNPRHLVRRRGQEARLRCSPMKGHSHVYWYRQLPEEGLKFMVYLQKENIIDESGMPKERFSAEFPKEGPSILRIQQVVRGDSAAYFCASSPRGAFAEQYFGPGTRLTVT.

A single count supports this clone. The J gene is TRBJ2-1, the V gene TRBV7-2; 8 bases are shared with TRBD2. V lost 1 base, J lost 8 bases, and 10 bases stayed unmatched. Germline V gene sequence: CDR1 SGHTA, CDR2 FQGNSA. The CDR3 extends over 16 amino acids. The CDR3, as DNA: TGTGCCAGCAGCTTAGGCCAGCGGGGGAAGGTCGATGAGCAGTTCTTC. It translates to CASSLGQRGKVDEQFF.

This chain joins TRBV28 and TRBJ2-5, with 8 bases identical to TRBD1. The CDR3 has 15 residues. The V gene end was trimmed by 4 bases and the J gene end by 4 bases; junction bases not matched to a gene: 8. Germline loops: CDR1 MDHEN, CDR2 SYDVKM. CDR3 amino acids: CASSSRDRRPETQYF. DNA of the CDR3: TGTGCCAGCAGTTCTCGGGACAGGAGACCAGAGACCCAGTACTTC.

The V call is TRBV4-2, the J call TRBJ1-1; 7 positions agree with TRBD1. Looked up from germline, CDR1 is LGHNA and CDR2 is YNFKEQ. The CDR3 covers 15 residues. The trim removed 7 bases at V and 4 bases at J, leaving 12 bases unmatched. The CDR3: CASKKGGPGTTEAFF. The CDR3 nucleotides are TGTGCCAGCAAAAAAGGGGGCCCCGGGACCACTGAAGCTTTCTTT.

V usage is TRBV4-1 and J usage is TRBJ1-5; a weak D match, TRBD1 (6 bases). The germline V and J ends were trimmed by 3 bases and 7 bases, with 22 bases remaining between them. The CDR3 contains 17 residues. Germline lookup yields CDR1 MGHRA and CDR2 YSYEKL. The CDR3 DNA reads as TGCGCCAGCAGCCACCCTTTTGGACAGAGGGTCGAGCAGCCCCAGCATTTT. It yields the protein CASSHPFGQRVEQPQHF.

The CDR3 sequence is CASKETDRGYEKLFF. The DNA for the CDR3 is TGTGCCAGCAAAGAAACTGACCGGGGCTACGAAAAACTGTTTTTT. The genes are TRBV5-8 and TRBJ1-4, with D tentatively TRBD1 (5 bases). Germline V lookup: CDR1 SGHTS, CDR2 YDEGEE. V gave up 6 bases and J gave up 8 bases, with 20 bases separating them. This CDR3 contains 15 residues.

The J gene is TRBJ1-2, the V gene TRBV19; D is unresolved. The length of the CDR3 is 17 residues. Germline V gene lookup returns CDR1 LNHDA and CDR2 SQIVND (reference sequence). Trimming removed 1 base from V and 5 bases from J, with 20 bases in between. The CDR3 reads CASSIALVRSDFYGYTF. The CDR3 nucleotides are TGTGCCAGTAGTATAGCCCTCGTCAGGTCCGATTTTTATGGCTACACCTTC.

The J gene is TRBJ2-7, the V gene TRBV7-2, with 7 bases matching TRBD1. The J segment lost 3 bases and the V segment lost 3 bases, leaving 8 bases of the junction unmatched. The CDR3 covers 15 residues. Germline V gene data show CDR1 as SGHTA and CDR2 as FQGNSA. CDR3 sequence: CASSFVTGNNYEQYF. CDR3 sequence (DNA): TGTGCCAGCAGCTTCGTGACAGGGAACAACTACGAGCAGTACTTC. Together with reference TRBV7-2 and TRBJ2-7, the CDR3 gives the full variable domain: GAGVSQSPSNKVTEKGKDVELRCDPISGHTALYWYRQSLGQGLEFLIYFQGNSAPDKSGLPSDRFSAERTGGSVSTLTIQRTQQEDSAVYLCASSFVTGNNYEQYFGPGTRLTVT.

This chain joins TRBV10-3 and TRBJ1-6, with 7 bases that match TRBD1. This CDR3 is 15 amino acids long. The germline V gene has CDR1 ENHRY and CDR2 SYGVKD. With V trimmed by 5 bases and J by 5 bases, 6 bases remained unmatched. The CDR3 protein is CAISSGQRNNSPLHF. CDR3 nucleotides: TGTGCCATCAGTTCGGGACAGAGGAATAATTCACCCCTCCACTTT.

The chain links TRBV14 to TRBJ1-2; D gene ambiguous. The CDR3 contains 13 residues. Germline loops: CDR1 SGHDN, CDR2 FVKESK. Trimming stripped 1 base from V and 7 bases from J, with 10 bases between. The CDR3 DNA sequence: TGTGCCAGCAGCCAAGTCGCTAGTGGTGGCTACACCTTC. Residues: CASSQVASGGYTF.